One and the same sample provided the 5 T cell receptor beta chains below, sequenced in a study of T cells in Graves' hyperthyroidism and ophthalmopathy. Amplification of TCR beta CDR3 regions was performed using RNA transcripts as template. The TCR CDR3 was amplified in a first-round RT-PCR using the HTBI primer set. One entry per CDR3 protein results from TCRdb running MiXCR on the multiplex PCR reads. The sample holds about 770,000 distinct CDR3 sequences, under 20% seen once. Sample: blood. Receptors originate from a woman between 45 and 65 years old with Graves' hyperthyroidism that later progressed to Graves' ophthalmopathy.

This clonotype has at least ten counts. The V gene is TRBV11-2, the J gene TRBJ2-1; D is undetermined. V lost 0 bases and J lost 15, with 15 bases in between. This CDR3 region has 13 residues. Per germline, CDR1 SGHAT and CDR2 FQNNGV. CDR3 DNA sequence: TGTGCCAGCAGCTTAGATCGACACTCCCTACGGTTCTTC. The encoded protein is CASSLDRHSLRFF.

The chain combines TRBV25-1 with TRBJ1-2; TRBD1 matches at 10 bases. CDR1 is MGHDK and CDR2 is SYGVNS in the germline V gene. V lost 0 bases, J lost 7 bases, and 2 bases stayed unmatched. The CDR3 runs to 14 residues. The CDR3 DNA reads TGTGCCAGCAGTGAATATTGGACAGGGGGTGGCTACACCTTC. This translates into CASSEYWTGGGYTF.

This clonotype was counted at least ten times. The V call is TRBV12-3 or TRBV12-4, the J call TRBJ1-1, with D unresolved. The CDR3 sequence is 13 residues long. V lost 3 bases to trimming and J lost 3 bases, with 8 bases between them. CDR3 sequence reads: CASSFLRDTEAFF. In DNA form, the CDR3 reads TGTGCCAGCAGTTTTTTAAGAGACACTGAAGCTTTCTTT.

V is TRBV30 and J is TRBJ1-2, with 9 nucleotides matching TRBD1. This CDR3 comprises 13 residues. CDR1 GTSNPN and CDR2 SVGIG come from the germline V gene (reference sequence). Trimming took 3 bases from V and 7 from J; bases not matched to a gene: 6. The CDR3 region has the DNA TGTGCCTGGAGCCCGGGACAGGGAGTTGGCTACACCTTC. Residues: CAWSPGQGVGYTF.

Note on this clonotype: This may come from a read error, since a much larger clone is one base off. The chain joins TRBV6-1 to TRBJ1-1; 7 nucleotides align to TRBD1. Per the germline V gene, CDR1 is MNHNS and CDR2 is SASEGT. This CDR3 has 13 residues. The ends lost 6 bases at V and 10 bases at J; junction bases unmatched: 11. CDR3 amino acids: CASSPLTGIGAFF. The DNA of the CDR3 is TGTGCCAGCAGCCCCCTGACAGGGATTGGAGCTTTCTTT.